Given below is one T cell receptor beta chain in context. The antigen remains unidentified. V shed 5 bases and J shed 4 bases, with 15 bases lying between them. Germline assignment: CDR1 MNHEY and CDR2 SMNVEV (reference sequence). The CDR3 runs 14 residues. The data were taken from a study of post-analysis software for immune sequencing data. About the research overall: Courses of disease covered relapsing-remitting, secondary progressive and progressive-relapsing multiple sclerosis.

Findings and limits, study-wide: Analysis by F measure revealed that same-batch samples clustered strongly together. Controls' normalized Chao1 diversity significantly exceeded that of multiple sclerosis patients. TRBV5-6, TRBV5-1 and TRBV20-1 belonged to a set of roughly five TRBV segments that were more frequent in patients than controls.

Unique molecular identifiers had been added to the TCR beta cDNA libraries. There were about 1 to 10 million T cells, and 400,000 to 650,000 cDNA molecules came from them. MiXCR, run by TCRdb on the PCR reads, gives a single entry per CDR3 protein. The sample shows 750,000 to 900,000 distinct CDR3 sequences, around 45% of them seen only once. The TCR sequence derives from a girl under 18 with multiple sclerosis. V gene TRBV27 combines with J gene TRBJ2-7; D is possibly TRBD1 (6 bases). Sequencing input: blood. The CDR3 is CASSRQVNGYEQYF. The DNA of the CDR3 is TGTGCCAGCAGTCGACAGGTGAATGGGTACGAGCAGTACTTC.